This record looks at one T cell receptor (beta chain) sequence and its context. No antigen is known for it. Its ends do not fully match the called genes, so a read error is possible. This entry comes from a study of cytomegalovirus exposure and HLA in healthy donors. This CDR3 spans 13 amino acids. In germline, CDR1 is MNHEY, CDR2 SMNVEV (reference sequence). Donors were drawn from the approximately 110-subject validation cohort, separate from the approximately 700-subject first cohort. General study points: Most TCR sequences showed up rarely, but some public TCRs showed up in many donors. Cytomegalovirus status, reportedly, was diagnosed with high specificity and sensitivity by the classifier. Under in vitro conditions, a few CMV-associated chains were confirmed as specific for CMV antigens.

The assay was immunoSEQ multiplex PCR, and TCRdb's table has in-frame clones only and misses some. Of about 360,000 clones detected, 80% to 90% appear once; the ten largest clones hold about 0.8%. The chain combines TRBV27 with TRBJ2-3, with TRBD2 matching over 10 bases. The receptor was isolated from a woman aged 18-30 years in good health and CMV-seronegative. The sequenced sample was PBMCs. In DNA form, the CDR3 reads TGTGCCAGCAGTTTAAATTTACTAGCGGGGCAACATTTT. As protein: CASSLNLLAGQHF.